A selection of T cell receptor beta chains follows, all from one sample in a study of shared clonotypes between healthy human individuals. The method was immunoSEQ multiplex PCR; TCRdb's version includes in-frame clones alone and lacks a portion of them. Here the sample spans roughly 700,000 clones, around 74% being singletons. Sequenced material: memory CD4+ T cells sorted from blood. Receptors originate from a young woman in good health. The CDR3 runs from the conserved cysteine through the conserved F or W. The order of the fields is V gene, clone size, D gene, J gene, CDR3 protein, CDR3 DNA. D genes are given only for firm matches. Clone size is stated in some rows and not others, as once, few, many or a class when expanded.

TRBV27,-,-,TRBJ2-7,CASSSTGTPPYEQYF,TGTGCCAGCAGTTCGACCGGGACCCCGCCCTACGAGCAGTACTTC
TRBV14,few,-,TRBJ1-3,CASSQDFGLGVNTIYF,TGTGCCAGCAGCCAAGACTTCGGCCTAGGGGTGAACACCATATATTTT
TRBV5-4,many,-,TRBJ1-1,CASSLDSLNTEAFF,TGTGCCAGCAGCTTGGACAGTCTGAACACTGAAGCTTTCTTT
TRBV2,-,TRBD2,TRBJ2-1,CASRGGLAYEQFF,TGTGCCAGCAGGGGGGGACTAGCTTATGAGCAGTTCTTC
TRBV11-2,-,-,TRBJ2-6,CASSLVDSGANVLTF,TGTGCCAGCAGCTTAGTAGACTCTGGGGCCAACGTCCTGACTTTC
TRBV6-1,-,TRBD2,TRBJ2-7,CASSESAGVNEQYF,TGTGCCAGCAGTGAGTCAGCGGGAGTAAACGAGCAGTACTTC
TRBV6-1,-,TRBD2,TRBJ2-7,CASIPPAGVIYEQYF,TGTGCCAGCATCCCTCCGGCGGGGGTGATTTACGAGCAGTACTTC
TRBV15,-,-,TRBJ1-5,CATSRGFEQPQHF,TGTGCCACCAGCAGAGGGTTCGAGCAGCCCCAGCATTTT
TRBV14,-,TRBD2,TRBJ2-3,CASSVPGLVADTQYF,TGTGCCAGCAGCGTCCCGGGACTAGTTGCAGATACGCAGTATTTT
TRBV5-1,-,-,TRBJ2-6,CASSLDGVAGANVLTF,TGCGCCAGCAGCTTGGATGGAGTTGCTGGGGCCAACGTCCTGACTTTC
TRBV7-9,-,-,TRBJ2-7,CASSPRYSYEQYF,TGTGCCAGCAGCCCCCGGTACTCCTACGAGCAGTACTTC
TRBV7-9,-,-,TRBJ2-6,CASSLLSSGANVLTF,TGTGCCAGCAGCTTATTGAGCTCTGGGGCCAACGTCCTGACTTTC
TRBV6-5,-,TRBD2,TRBJ2-3,CASSFSLAISTDTQYF,TGTGCCAGCAGTTTCTCACTAGCGATAAGCACAGATACGCAGTATTTT
TRBV7-2,-,TRBD2,TRBJ2-1,CASSTQGGNEQFF,TGTGCCAGCAGCACGCAGGGAGGGAATGAGCAGTTCTTC
TRBV2,-,-,TRBJ1-2,CASSTQIYGYTF,TGTGCCAGCAGCACACAGATCTATGGCTACACCTTC
TRBV25-1,many,-,TRBJ2-2,CASSADSRELFF,TGTGCCAGCAGCGCGGACAGCCGGGAGCTGTTTTTT
TRBV5-1,-,-,TRBJ1-1,CASSLGRGSRNTEAFF,TGCGCCAGCAGCTTAGGACGGGGGAGTCGGAACACTGAAGCTTTCTTT
TRBV19,-,-,TRBJ1-4,CASSMGSLPTNEKLFF,TGTGCCAGTAGTATGGGCAGCCTTCCAACTAATGAAAAACTGTTTTTT
TRBV4-2,many,TRBD2,TRBJ2-7,CASSQEGAGGPNEQYF,TGTGCCAGCAGCCAAGAAGGAGCGGGAGGGCCGAACGAGCAGTACTTC
TRBV6-5,-,-,TRBJ1-1,CASSYGTPSEAFF,TGTGCCAGCAGTTACGGGACGCCCAGTGAAGCTTTCTTT
TRBV7-2,-,-,TRBJ2-7,CASGRGREQYF,TGTGCCAGCGGGCGGGGCCGCGAGCAGTACTTC
TRBV11-2,-,-,TRBJ2-5,CASSYGDQETQYF,TGTGCCAGCAGCTACGGGGACCAAGAGACCCAGTACTTC